These 7 T cell receptor beta chains were all obtained from the same sample, sequenced in a study of T-cell memory formation after mild COVID-19. TCRdb re-called the 5' RACE reads with MiXCR, one entry per CDR3 protein. The data contain hundreds of thousands of distinct CDR3 sequences, under 25% of them singletons. The sample comprised PBMCs or a T cell subset sorted from them (not recorded which). The receptors were sampled from an adult woman who had mild COVID-19 (a few samples of this study predate the infection). Cell type and time point are not known.

The genes are TRBV29-1 and TRBJ1-2; D uncertain. This CDR3 is 15 amino acids long. Germline assignment: CDR1 SQVTM and CDR2 ANQGSEA. V lost 3 bases and J 4 bases, leaving 18 bases between the germline ends. The CDR3: CSVEGSLENIYGYTF. The CDR3 DNA is TGCAGCGTTGAGGGCAGCCTAGAGAACATCTATGGCTACACCTTC. Full variable domain (rest looked up from reference TRBV29-1 and TRBJ1-2): SAVISQKPSRDICQRGTSLTIQCQVDSQVTMMFWYRQQPGQSLTLIATANQGSEATYESGFVIDKFPISRPNLTFSTLTVSNMSPEDSSIYLCSVEGSLENIYGYTFGSGTRLTVV.

In its sample, this clonotype was seen a few times. The chain joins TRBV20-1 to TRBJ2-7, with TRBD1 matching over 7 bases. Germline V gene data show CDR1 as DFQATT and CDR2 as SNEGSKA (reference sequence). Trimming took 3 bases from V and 2 from J; bases not matched to a gene: 4. The CDR3 runs to 13 residues. The CDR3 loop is CSARGTETYEQYF. The CDR3 region has the DNA TGCAGTGCTAGGGGGACAGAAACCTACGAGCAGTACTTC.

This clonotype was seen at least ten times. J is TRBJ2-5 and V is TRBV7-6; 8 bases are shared with TRBD1. Germline V gene data show CDR1 as SGHVS and CDR2 as FNYEAQ. Germline trimming cut 2 bases from V and 2 bases from J; bases unmatched to any gene: 1. The CDR3 totals 14 residues. CDR3 nucleotides: TGTGCCAGCAGCTTACAGGGGGCACAAGAGACCCAGTACTTC. It is translated as CASSLQGAQETQYF.

The rearrangement joins TRBV30 to TRBJ2-7; D is uncertain. CDR3 length: 18 amino acids. V lost 2 bases and J 3 bases, leaving 26 bases between the germline ends. Germline V gene sequence: CDR1 GTSNPN, CDR2 SVGIG (reference sequence). In DNA, the CDR3 is TGTGCCTGGAGTCGATTGTTTACGAGGAGTATAAAAATCTACGAGCAGTACTTC. The encoded protein is CAWSRLFTRSIKIYEQYF. Full variable domain (missing parts from reference TRBV30 and TRBJ2-7): SQTIHQWPATLVQPVGSPLSLECTVEGTSNPNLYWYRQAAGRGLQLLFYSVGIGQISSEVPQNLSASRPQDRQFILSSKKLLLSDSGFYLCAWSRLFTRSIKIYEQYFGPGTRLTVT.

This rearrangement joins TRBV5-1 to TRBJ2-1; 7 nucleotides line up with TRBD2. The length of the CDR3 is 15 residues. The J segment lost 4 bases and the V segment lost 5 bases, leaving 9 bases of the junction unmatched. CDR1 is SGHRS, CDR2 YFSETQ, per germline. CDR3 DNA: TGCGCCAGCAGTCCCCTCCCGGGACTATACAATGAGCAGTTCTTC. Its protein product is CASSPLPGLYNEQFF. The full variable domain, rest sourced from reference TRBV5-1 and TRBJ2-1, is KAGVTQTPRYLIKTRGQQVTLSCSPISGHRSVSWYQQTPGQGLQFLFEYFSETQRNKGNFPGRFSGRQFSNSRSEMNVSTLELGDSALYLCASSPLPGLYNEQFFGPGTRLTVL.

In this sample, this clonotype turned up a few times. The chain is built from TRBV12-3 or TRBV12-4 and TRBJ2-5, with TRBD1 as a possible D gene (5 bases). Trimming shortened V by 2 bases and J by 2 bases, and 18 bases separated the two germline ends. The CDR3 runs 17 residues. For the CDR3, the DNA is TGTGCCAGCAGTTTACAGGGCTATTTCGCCCAACAAGAGACCCAGTACTTC. Translating it yields CASSLQGYFAQQETQYF.

This clonotype turned up a few times. The V and J genes are TRBV12-3 or TRBV12-4 and TRBJ2-2; perhaps TRBD1 as D (6 bases). Trimming shortened V by 3 bases and J by 6 bases, and 11 bases separated the two germline ends. The CDR3 is made up of 14 amino acids. The DNA of the CDR3 is TGTGCCAGCAGTTTTTTAACAGGGCCCGGGGAGCTGTTTTTT. Translated, it gives CASSFLTGPGELFF.